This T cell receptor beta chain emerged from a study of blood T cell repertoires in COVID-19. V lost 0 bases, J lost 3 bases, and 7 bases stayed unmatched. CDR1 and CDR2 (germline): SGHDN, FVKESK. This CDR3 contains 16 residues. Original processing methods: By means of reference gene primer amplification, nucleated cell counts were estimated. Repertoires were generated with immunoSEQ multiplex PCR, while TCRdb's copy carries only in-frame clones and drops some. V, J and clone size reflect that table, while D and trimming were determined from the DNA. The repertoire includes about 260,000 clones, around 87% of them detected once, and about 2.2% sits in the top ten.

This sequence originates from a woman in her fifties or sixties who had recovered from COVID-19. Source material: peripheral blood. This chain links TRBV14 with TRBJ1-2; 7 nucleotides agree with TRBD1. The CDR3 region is CASSQDLTGAHYGYTF. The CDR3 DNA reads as TGTGCCAGCAGCCAAGACCTTACAGGGGCCCACTATGGCTACACCTTC. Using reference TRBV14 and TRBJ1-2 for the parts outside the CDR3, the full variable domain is EAGVTQFPSHSVIEKGQTVTLRCDPISGHDNLYWYRRVMGKEIKFLLHFVKESKQDESGMPNNRFLAERTGGTYSTLKVQPAELEDSGVYFCASSQDLTGAHYGYTFGSGTRLTVV.